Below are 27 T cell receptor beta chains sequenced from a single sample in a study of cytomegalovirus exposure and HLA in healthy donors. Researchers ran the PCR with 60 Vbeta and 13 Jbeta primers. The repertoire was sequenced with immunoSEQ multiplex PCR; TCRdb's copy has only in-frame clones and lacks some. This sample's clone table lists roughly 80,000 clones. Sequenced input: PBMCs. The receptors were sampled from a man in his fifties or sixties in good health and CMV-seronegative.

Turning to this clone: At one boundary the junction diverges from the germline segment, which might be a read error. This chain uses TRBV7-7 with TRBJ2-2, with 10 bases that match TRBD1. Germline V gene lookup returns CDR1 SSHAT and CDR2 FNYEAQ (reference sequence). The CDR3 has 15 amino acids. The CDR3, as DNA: TGTGCTAGCAGCTGGGGGACAGGGGAGATCGGGGAGCTGTTTTTT. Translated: CASSWGTGEIGELFF.

The CDR3 DNA reads as TGTGCCAGCAGTCACCAGGACAGGCCTGGGCAGCCCCAGCATTTT. This gives the protein CASSHQDRPGQPQHF. This sequence joins TRBV27 and TRBJ1-5; 7 bases match TRBD1. CDR3 length equals 15 residues. In germline, CDR1 is MNHEY, CDR2 SMNVEV (reference sequence). V trimming: 5 bases; J trimming: 7 bases; junction bases outside the gene matches: 11.

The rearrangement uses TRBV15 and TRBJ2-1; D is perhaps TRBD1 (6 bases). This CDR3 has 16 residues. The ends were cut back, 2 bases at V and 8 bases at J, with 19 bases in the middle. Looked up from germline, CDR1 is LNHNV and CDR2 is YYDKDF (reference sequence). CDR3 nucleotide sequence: TGTGCCACCAGCAGAACCACCGGACAGCTTGGGGATGAGCAGTTCTTC. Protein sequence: CATSRTTGQLGDEQFF.

CDR3: CASSSFSRLAGGGNTGELFF. CDR3 DNA: TGTGCCAGCAGCTCGTTTTCGAGACTAGCGGGGGGAGGGAACACCGGGGAGCTGTTTTTT. V is TRBV7-8 and J is TRBJ2-2, with TRBD2 matching over 13 bases. The CDR3 loop spans 20 amino acids. V gave up 4 bases and J gave up 1 base; unmatched junction bases: 12. Germline V CDR1 and CDR2: SGHVS, FQNEAQ.

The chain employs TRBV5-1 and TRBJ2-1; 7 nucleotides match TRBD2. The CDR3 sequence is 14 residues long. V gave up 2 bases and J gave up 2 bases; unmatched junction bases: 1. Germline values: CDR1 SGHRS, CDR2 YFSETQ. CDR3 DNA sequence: TGCGCCAGCAGCTTCGGGGGGACCTACAATGAGCAGTTCTTC. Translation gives CASSFGGTYNEQFF.

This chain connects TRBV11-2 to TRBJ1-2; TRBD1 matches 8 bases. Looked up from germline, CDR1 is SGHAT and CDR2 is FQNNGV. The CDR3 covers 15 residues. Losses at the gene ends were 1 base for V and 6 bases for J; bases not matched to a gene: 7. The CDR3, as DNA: TGTGCCAGCAGCTTAGGAACGGGACAGGACGATGGCTACACCTTC. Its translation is CASSLGTGQDDGYTF.

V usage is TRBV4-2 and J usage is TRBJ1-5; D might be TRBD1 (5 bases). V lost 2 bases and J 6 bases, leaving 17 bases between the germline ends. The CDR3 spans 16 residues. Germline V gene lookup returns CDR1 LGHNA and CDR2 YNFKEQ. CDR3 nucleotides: TGTGCCAGCAGCCAACAGGAAGGGGATTCGAGTCAGCCCCAGCATTTT. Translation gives CASSQQEGDSSQPQHF.

The CDR3 sequence: CASRRGGQDYGYTF. The DNA for the CDR3 is TGTGCCAGCAGAAGGGGTGGACAGGACTATGGCTACACCTTC. The gene calls are TRBV6-5 and TRBJ1-2, with 7 bases matching TRBD1. J was trimmed by 3 bases and V by 6 bases; bases with no gene match: 7. This CDR3 is 14 amino acids long. Germline V gene sequence: CDR1 MNHEY, CDR2 SVGAGI.

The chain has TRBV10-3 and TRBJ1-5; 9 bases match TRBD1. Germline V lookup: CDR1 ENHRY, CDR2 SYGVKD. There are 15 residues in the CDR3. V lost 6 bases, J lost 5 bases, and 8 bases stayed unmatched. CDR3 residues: CAIRGGTGNDQPQHF. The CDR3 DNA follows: TGTGCCATCAGAGGGGGGACAGGGAACGATCAGCCCCAGCATTTT.

The CDR3 region is CASSLPAGYHEQYF. The DNA for the CDR3 is TGTGCCAGCAGTTTACCGGCAGGCTATCACGAGCAGTACTTC. V usage is TRBV28 and J usage is TRBJ2-7; D ambiguous. CDR3 length: 14 amino acids. Trimming removed 2 bases at V and 5 bases at J, with 13 bases between. Per the germline V gene, CDR1 is MDHEN and CDR2 is SYDVKM.

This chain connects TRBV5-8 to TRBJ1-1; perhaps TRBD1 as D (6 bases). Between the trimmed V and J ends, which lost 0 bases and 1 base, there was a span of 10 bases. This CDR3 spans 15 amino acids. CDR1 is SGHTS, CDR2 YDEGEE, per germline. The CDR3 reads CASSLAGATNTEAFF. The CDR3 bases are TGTGCCAGCAGCTTGGCAGGGGCTACGAACACTGAAGCTTTCTTT.

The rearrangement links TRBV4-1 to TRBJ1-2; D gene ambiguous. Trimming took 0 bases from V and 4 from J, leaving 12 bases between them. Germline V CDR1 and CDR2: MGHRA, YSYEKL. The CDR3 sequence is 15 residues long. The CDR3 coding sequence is TGCGCCAGCAGCCAAGATCTTCGGGAGGGCTATGGCTACACCTTC. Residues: CASSQDLREGYGYTF.

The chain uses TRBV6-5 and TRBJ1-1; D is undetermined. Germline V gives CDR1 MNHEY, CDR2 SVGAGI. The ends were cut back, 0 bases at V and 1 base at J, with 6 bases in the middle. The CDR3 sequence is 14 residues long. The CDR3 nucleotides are TGTGCCAGCAGTTACTCGGGAGGGAACACTGAAGCTTTCTTT. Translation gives CASSYSGGNTEAFF.

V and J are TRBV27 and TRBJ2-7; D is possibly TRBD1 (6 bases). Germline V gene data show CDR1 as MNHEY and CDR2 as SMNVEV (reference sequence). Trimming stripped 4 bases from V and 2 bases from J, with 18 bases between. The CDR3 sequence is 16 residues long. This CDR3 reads CASSSPQGSHPYEQYF. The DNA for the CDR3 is TGTGCCAGCAGTTCCCCGCAGGGGAGCCATCCCTACGAGCAGTACTTC.

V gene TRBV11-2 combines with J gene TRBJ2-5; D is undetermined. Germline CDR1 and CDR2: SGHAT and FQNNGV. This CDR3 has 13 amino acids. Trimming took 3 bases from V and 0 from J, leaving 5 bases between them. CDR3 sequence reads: CASSFTDQETQYF. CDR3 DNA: TGTGCCAGCAGCTTTACAGACCAAGAGACCCAGTACTTC.

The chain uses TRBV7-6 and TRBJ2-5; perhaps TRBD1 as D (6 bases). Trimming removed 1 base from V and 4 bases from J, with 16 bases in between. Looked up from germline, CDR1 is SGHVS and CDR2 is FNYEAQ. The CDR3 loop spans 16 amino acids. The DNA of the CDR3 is TGTGCCAGCAGCTTAGACAGGGTAAATAGTGGAGAGACCCAGTACTTC. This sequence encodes CASSLDRVNSGETQYF.

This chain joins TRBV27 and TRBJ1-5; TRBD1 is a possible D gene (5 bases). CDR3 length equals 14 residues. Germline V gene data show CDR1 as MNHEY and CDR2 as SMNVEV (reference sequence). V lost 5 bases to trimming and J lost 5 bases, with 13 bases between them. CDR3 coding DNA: TGTGCCAGCAGTCCAAAGACAGCCTATCAGCCCCAGCATTTT. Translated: CASSPKTAYQPQHF.

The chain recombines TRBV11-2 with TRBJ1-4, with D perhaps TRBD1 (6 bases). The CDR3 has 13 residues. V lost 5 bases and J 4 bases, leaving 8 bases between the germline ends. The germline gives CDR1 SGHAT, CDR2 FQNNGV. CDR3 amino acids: CASSQGGNEKLFF. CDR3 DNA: TGTGCCAGCAGCCAAGGGGGTAATGAAAAACTGTTTTTT.

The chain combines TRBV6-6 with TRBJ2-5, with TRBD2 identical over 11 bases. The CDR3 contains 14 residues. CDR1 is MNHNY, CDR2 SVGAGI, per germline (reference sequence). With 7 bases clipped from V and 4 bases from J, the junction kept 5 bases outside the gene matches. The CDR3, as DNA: TGTGCCAGCACATTAGCGGGGGGGGGAGAGACCCAGTACTTC. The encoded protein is CASTLAGGGETQYF.

In DNA form, the CDR3 reads TGTGCCAGCAGCCCCGGGACAATTTTCGATGAGCAGTTCTTC. This translates into CASSPGTIFDEQFF. This sequence joins TRBV9 and TRBJ2-1, with D possibly being TRBD1 (6 bases). V lost 4 bases to trimming and J lost 8 bases, with 16 bases between them. Per the germline V gene, CDR1 is SGDLS and CDR2 is YYNGEE. The CDR3 totals 14 residues.

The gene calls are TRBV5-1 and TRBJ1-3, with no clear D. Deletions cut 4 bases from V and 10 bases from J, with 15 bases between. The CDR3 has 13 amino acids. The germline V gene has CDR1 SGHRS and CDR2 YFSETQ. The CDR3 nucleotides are TGCGCCAGCAGCCCGCCCACTAGCAAGACCATATATTTT. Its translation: CASSPPTSKTIYF.

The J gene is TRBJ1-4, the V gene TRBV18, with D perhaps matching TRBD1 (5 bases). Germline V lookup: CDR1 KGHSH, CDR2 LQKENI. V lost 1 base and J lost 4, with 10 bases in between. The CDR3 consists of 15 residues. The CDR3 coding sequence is TGTGCCAGCTCACCACGGCAGGGTCATAATGAAAAACTGTTTTTT. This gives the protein CASSPRQGHNEKLFF.

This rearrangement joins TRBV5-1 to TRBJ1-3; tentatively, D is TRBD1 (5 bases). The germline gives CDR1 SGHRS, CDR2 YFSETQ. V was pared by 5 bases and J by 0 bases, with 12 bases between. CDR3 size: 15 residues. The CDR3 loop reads CASSTGPISGNTIYF. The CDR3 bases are TGCGCCAGCAGTACAGGTCCGATCTCTGGAAACACCATATATTTT.

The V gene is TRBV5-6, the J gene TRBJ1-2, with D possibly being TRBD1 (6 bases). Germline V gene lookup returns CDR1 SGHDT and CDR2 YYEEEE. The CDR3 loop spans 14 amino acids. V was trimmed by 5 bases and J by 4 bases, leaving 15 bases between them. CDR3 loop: CASRLPTGTYGYTF. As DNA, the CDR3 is TGTGCCAGCAGGCTTCCTACAGGGACCTATGGCTACACCTTC.

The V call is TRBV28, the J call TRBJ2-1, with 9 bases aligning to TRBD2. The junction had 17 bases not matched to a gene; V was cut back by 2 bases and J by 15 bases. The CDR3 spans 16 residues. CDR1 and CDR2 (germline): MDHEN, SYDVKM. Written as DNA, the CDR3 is TGTGCCAGCAGTTTAGGGCGGGCTAGCGGGAACCAAGGGTGGTTCTTC. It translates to CASSLGRASGNQGWFF.

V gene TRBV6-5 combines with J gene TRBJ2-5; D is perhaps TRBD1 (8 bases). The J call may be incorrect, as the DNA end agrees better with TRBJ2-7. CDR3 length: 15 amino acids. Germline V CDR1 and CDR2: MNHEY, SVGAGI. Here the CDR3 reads CASSYKQGGFYEQYF. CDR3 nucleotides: TGTGCCAGCAGTTACAAACAGGGGGGGTTCTACGAGCAGTACTTC.

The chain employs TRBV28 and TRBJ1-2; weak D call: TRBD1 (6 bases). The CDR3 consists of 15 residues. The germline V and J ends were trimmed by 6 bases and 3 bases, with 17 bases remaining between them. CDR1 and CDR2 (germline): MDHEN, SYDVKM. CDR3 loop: CASRRLGGPDYGYTF. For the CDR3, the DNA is TGTGCCAGCAGAAGGCTCGGGGGGCCAGACTATGGCTACACCTTC.